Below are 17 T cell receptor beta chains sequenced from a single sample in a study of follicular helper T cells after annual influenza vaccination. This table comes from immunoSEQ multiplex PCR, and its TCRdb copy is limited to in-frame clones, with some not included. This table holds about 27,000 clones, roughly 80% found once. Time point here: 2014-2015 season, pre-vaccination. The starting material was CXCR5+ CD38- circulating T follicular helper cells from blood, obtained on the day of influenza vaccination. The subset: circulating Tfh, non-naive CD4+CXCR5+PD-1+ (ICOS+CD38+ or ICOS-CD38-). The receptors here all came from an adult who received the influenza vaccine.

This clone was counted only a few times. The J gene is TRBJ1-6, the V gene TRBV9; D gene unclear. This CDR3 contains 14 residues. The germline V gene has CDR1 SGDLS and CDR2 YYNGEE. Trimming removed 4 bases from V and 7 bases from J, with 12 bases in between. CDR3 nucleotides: TGTGCCAGCAGCCCTCAGGCGTGGAATTCACCCCTCCACTTT. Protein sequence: CASSPQAWNSPLHF.

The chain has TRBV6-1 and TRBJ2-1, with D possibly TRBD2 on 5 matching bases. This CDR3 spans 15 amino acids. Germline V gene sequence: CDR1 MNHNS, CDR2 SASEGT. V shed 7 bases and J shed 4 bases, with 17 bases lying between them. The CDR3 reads CASTGLSNSYNEQFF. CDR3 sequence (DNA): TGTGCCAGCACCGGACTTTCCAACTCTTACAATGAGCAGTTCTTC.

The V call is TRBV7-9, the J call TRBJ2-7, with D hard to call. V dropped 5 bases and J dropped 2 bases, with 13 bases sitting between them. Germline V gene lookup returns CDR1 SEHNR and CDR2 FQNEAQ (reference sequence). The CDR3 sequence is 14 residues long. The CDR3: CASSRGFVAYEQYF. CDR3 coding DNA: TGTGCCAGCAGCCGCGGTTTCGTGGCCTACGAGCAGTACTTC.

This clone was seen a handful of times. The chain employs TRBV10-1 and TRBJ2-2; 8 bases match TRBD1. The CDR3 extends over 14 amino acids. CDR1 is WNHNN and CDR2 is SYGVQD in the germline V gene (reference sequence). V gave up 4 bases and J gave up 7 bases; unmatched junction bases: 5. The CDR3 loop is CASSAGQGSGELFF. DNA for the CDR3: TGCGCCAGCAGTGCCGGACAGGGTAGCGGGGAGCTGTTTTTT.

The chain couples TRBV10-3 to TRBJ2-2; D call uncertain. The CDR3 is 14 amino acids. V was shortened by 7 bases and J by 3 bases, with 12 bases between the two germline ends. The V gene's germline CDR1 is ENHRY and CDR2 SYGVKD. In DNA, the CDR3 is TGTGCCATCACATCGGCGGTCGACACCGGGGAGCTGTTTTTT. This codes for CAITSAVDTGELFF.

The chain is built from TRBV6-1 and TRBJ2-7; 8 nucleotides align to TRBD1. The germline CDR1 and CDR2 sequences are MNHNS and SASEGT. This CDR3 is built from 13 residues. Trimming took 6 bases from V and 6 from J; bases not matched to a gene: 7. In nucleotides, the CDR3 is TGTGCCAGCAGCCAAGACAGGGGCTCCGAGCAGTACTTC. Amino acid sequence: CASSQDRGSEQYF.

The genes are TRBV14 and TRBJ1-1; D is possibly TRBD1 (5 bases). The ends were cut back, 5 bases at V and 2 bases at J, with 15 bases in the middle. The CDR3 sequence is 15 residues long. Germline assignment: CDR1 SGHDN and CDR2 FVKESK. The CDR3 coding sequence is TGTGCCAGCAGCGTTTCCAGGGTTGGTAACACTGAAGCTTTCTTT. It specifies CASSVSRVGNTEAFF.

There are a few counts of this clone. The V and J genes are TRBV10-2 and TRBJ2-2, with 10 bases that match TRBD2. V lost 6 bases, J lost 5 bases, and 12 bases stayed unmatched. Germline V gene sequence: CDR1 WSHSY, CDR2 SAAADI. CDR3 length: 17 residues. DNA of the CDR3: TGCGCCAGCAGACAGCACACCGGGACTAGCGTTACCGGGGAGCTGTTTTTT. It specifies CASRQHTGTSVTGELFF.

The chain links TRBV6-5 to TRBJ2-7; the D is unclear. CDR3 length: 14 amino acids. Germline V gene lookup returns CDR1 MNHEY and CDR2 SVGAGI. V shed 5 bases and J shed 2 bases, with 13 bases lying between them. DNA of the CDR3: TGTGCCAGCAGTAAGGCAGGTTACACCTACGAGCAGTACTTC. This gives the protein CASSKAGYTYEQYF.

The CDR3 DNA sequence: TGCGCCAGCAGCACAACCAGGGGGACCAGCGGAATGACGAATGAGCAGTTCTTC. Encoded protein: CASSTTRGTSGMTNEQFF. V is TRBV5-1 and J is TRBJ2-1, with 7 bases matching TRBD1. With V trimmed by 4 bases and J by 7 bases, 20 bases remained unmatched. Germline V gene lookup returns CDR1 SGHRS and CDR2 YFSETQ. There are 18 residues in the CDR3. Using reference TRBV5-1 and TRBJ2-1 for the parts outside the CDR3, the full variable domain is KAGVTQTPRYLIKTRGQQVTLSCSPISGHRSVSWYQQTPGQGLQFLFEYFSETQRNKGNFPGRFSGRQFSNSRSEMNVSTLELGDSALYLCASSTTRGTSGMTNEQFFGPGTRLTVL.

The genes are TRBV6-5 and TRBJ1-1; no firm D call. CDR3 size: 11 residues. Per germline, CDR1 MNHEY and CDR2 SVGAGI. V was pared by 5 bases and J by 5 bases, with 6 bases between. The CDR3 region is CASSKLTEAFF. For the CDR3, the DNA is TGTGCCAGCAGTAAACTGACTGAAGCTTTCTTT.

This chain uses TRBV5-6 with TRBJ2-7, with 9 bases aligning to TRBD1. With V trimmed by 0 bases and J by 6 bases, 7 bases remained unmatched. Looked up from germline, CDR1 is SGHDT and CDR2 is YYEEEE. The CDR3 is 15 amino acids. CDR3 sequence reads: CASSLGGTGSAEQYF. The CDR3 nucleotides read TGTGCCAGCAGCTTGGGTGGGACAGGGTCCGCCGAGCAGTACTTC.

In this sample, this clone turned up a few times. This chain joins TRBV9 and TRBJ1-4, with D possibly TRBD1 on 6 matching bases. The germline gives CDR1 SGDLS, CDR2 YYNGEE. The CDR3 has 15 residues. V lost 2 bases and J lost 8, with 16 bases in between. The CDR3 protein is CASSVGGQGREKLFF. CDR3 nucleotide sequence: TGTGCCAGCAGCGTGGGGGGGCAGGGTAGGGAAAAACTGTTTTTT.

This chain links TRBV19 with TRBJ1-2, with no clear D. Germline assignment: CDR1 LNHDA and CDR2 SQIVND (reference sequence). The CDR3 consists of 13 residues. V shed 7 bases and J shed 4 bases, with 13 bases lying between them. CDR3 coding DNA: TGTGCCAGTACTTCCGGACTCCGCTATGGCTACACCTTC. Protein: CASTSGLRYGYTF.

CDR3 nucleotides: TGTGCCAGCTCACCGCCTACGGACTATAATGAGCAGTTCTTC. It translates to CASSPPTDYNEQFF. The chain combines TRBV18 with TRBJ2-1; D is possibly TRBD2 (6 bases). The CDR3 contains 14 residues. The V end lost 3 bases, the J end lost 7 bases, and 13 bases lay between the germline ends. Germline assignment: CDR1 KGHSH and CDR2 LQKENI.

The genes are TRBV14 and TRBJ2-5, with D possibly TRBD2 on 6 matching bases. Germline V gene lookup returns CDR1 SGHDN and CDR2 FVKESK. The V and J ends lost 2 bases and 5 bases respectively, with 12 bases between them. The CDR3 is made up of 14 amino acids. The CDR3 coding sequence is TGTGCCAGCAGCCAACGGGGGAAGACGGAGACCCAGTACTTC. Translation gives CASSQRGKTETQYF.

The CDR3 coding sequence is TGTGCCAGCTCACCGTCCTTATCCGGGAACTTCTACGAGCAGTACTTC. Translated, it gives CASSPSLSGNFYEQYF. The chain has TRBV18 and TRBJ2-5, with D perhaps TRBD2 (5 bases). Gene TRBJ2-7 matches the end of the DNA better, so the J call may be wrong. CDR1 and CDR2 (germline): KGHSH, LQKENI. The CDR3 is 16 amino acids.